This TCR beta chain was recovered during a study of blood T cell repertoires in COVID-19. Background on the study: Samples representing acute and convalescent COVID-19 were sourced from the United States, Italy and Spain. T cells, B-cell-depleted T cells, or PBMCs supplied cDNA or gDNA.

Germline assignment: CDR1 SGHTA and CDR2 FQGTGA. This CDR3 has 14 residues. The J segment lost 3 bases and the V segment lost 5 bases, leaving 3 bases of the junction unmatched. In the original processing: Amplifying reference gene primers gave estimates of nucleated cell counts. This table comes from immunoSEQ multiplex PCR, and its TCRdb copy is limited to in-frame clones, with some not included. Clonal size and the V and J genes are those of that table, whereas D and trimming came from the DNA. The data hold about 59,000 clones, with 91% observed a single time. The rearrangement joins TRBV7-3 to TRBJ2-3, with TRBD1 matching over 9 bases. Sequencing input: peripheral blood. This clonotype was obtained from a human donor in a cohort sampled during active COVID-19. The CDR3 protein is CASSMGQGTDTQYF. The CDR3 DNA is TGTGCCAGCAGCATGGGACAGGGAACAGATACGCAGTATTTT.